Sequencing of this TCR beta chain was carried out in a study of Graves' ophthalmopathy and Graves' hyperthyroidism. Overall study findings and caveats: The authors also found most expanded thyroid clonotypes above 0.001 frequency in blood.

RNA transcripts yielded amplified TCR beta CDR3 regions. Second-round multiplex PCR came after a first-round RT-PCR that employed HTBI primers. TCRdb processed the multiplex PCR reads anew with MiXCR; each CDR3 protein has one entry. The table records roughly 1.1 million distinct CDR3 sequences, 36% of them present only once. Exclusion criteria comprised other autoimmune diseases, uncontrolled infections, pregnancy or lactation in patients. Per the germline V gene, CDR1 is SGHTS and CDR2 is YDEGEE. Trimming removed 5 bases from V and 3 bases from J; junction bases left unmatched: 3. The CDR3 spans 14 residues. This clonotype was found many times. Its cognate antigen is unknown.

This chain uses TRBV5-8 with TRBJ2-5; 11 positions match TRBD1. The TCR sequence derives from an adult man with Graves' hyperthyroidism. The source material was peripheral blood or thyroid tissue (not recorded which). The CDR3: CASRGTGGKETQYF. The CDR3, as DNA: TGTGCCAGCAGGGGGACAGGGGGAAAAGAGACCCAGTACTTC.